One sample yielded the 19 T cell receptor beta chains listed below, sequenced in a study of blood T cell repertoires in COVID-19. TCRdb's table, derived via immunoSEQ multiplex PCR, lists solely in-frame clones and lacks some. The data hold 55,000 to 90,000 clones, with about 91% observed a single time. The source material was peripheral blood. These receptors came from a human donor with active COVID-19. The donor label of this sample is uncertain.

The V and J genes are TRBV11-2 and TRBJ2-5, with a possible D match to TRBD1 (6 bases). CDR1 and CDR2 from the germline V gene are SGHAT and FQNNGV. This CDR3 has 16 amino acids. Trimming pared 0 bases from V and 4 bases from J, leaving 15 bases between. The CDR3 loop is CASSLDRGGLGETQYF. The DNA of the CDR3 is TGTGCCAGCAGCTTAGACAGGGGTGGGTTGGGAGAGACCCAGTACTTC.

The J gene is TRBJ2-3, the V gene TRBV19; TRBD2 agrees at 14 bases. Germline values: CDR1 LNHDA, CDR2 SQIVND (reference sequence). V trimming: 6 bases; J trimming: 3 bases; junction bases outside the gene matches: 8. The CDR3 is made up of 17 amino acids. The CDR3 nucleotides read TGTGCCAGTAGCCGGACTAGCGGGAGGTCGAGTACAGATACGCAGTATTTT. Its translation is CASSRTSGRSSTDTQYF.

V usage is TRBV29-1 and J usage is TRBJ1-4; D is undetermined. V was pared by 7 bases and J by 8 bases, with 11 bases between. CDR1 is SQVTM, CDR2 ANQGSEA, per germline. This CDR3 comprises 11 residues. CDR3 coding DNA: TGCAGCGCTCAGATCGGGGAAAAACTGTTTTTT. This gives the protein CSAQIGEKLFF. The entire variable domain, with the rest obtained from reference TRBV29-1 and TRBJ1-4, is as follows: SAVISQKPSRDICQRGTSLTIQCQVDSQVTMMFWYRQQPGQSLTLIATANQGSEATYESGFVIDKFPISRPNLTFSTLTVSNMSPEDSSIYLCSAQIGEKLFFGSGTQLSVL.

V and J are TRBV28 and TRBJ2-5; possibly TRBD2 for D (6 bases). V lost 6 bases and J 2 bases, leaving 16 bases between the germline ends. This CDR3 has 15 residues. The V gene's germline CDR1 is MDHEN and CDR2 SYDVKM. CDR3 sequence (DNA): TGTGCCAGCAGGGCGTATTCCGGGGGTCAAGAGACCCAGTACTTC. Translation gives CASRAYSGGQETQYF.

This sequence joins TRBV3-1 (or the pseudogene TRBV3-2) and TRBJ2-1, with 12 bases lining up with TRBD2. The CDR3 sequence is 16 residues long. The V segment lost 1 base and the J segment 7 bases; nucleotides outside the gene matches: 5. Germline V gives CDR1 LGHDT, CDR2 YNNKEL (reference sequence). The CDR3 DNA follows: TGTGCCAGCAGCCAAGCGTCTAGCGGGAGGGCGAATGAGCAGTTCTTC. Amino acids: CASSQASSGRANEQFF.

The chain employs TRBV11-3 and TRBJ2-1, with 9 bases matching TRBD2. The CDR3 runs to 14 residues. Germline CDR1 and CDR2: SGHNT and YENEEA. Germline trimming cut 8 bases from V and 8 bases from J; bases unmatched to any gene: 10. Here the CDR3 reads CASSRGRGGHEQFF. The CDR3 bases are TGTGCCAGCTCGCGCGGGAGGGGGGGCCATGAGCAGTTCTTC. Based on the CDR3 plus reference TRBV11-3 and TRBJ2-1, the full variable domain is EAGVVQSPRYKIIEKKQPVAFWCNPISGHNTLYWYLQNLGQGPELLIRYENEEAVDDSQLPKDRFSAERLKGVDSTLKIQPAELGDSAVYLCASSRGRGGHEQFFGPGTRLTVL.

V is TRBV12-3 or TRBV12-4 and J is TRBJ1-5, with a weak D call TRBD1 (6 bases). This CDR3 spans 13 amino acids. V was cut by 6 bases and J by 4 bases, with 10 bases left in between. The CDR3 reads CASSLTGNQPQHF. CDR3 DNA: TGTGCCAGCAGCCTCACAGGGAATCAGCCCCAGCATTTT.

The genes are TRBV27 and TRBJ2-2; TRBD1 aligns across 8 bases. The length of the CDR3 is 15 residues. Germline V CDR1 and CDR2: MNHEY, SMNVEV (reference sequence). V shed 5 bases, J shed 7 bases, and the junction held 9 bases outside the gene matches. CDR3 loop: CASSRTGGRSGELFF. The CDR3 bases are TGTGCCAGCAGTAGAACAGGGGGTAGGAGCGGGGAGCTGTTTTTT.

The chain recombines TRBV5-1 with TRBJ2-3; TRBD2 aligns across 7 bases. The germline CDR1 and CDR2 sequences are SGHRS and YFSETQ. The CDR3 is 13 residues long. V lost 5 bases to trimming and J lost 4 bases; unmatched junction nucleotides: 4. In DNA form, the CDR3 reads TGCGCCAGCAGTTCCACTAGCGCAGATACGCAGTATTTT. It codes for CASSSTSADTQYF.

Here the CDR3 reads CASSTFDRLAYTF. CDR3 DNA: TGTGCCAGCAGCACCTTTGACAGGTTGGCCTACACCTTC. V gene TRBV12-3 or TRBV12-4 combines with J gene TRBJ1-2, with D possibly TRBD1 on 6 matching bases. The V end lost 6 bases, the J end lost 10 bases, and 18 bases lay between the germline ends. The CDR3 spans 13 residues.

The CDR3 DNA reads TGTGCCTGGATCGAGGCAGCTGGAAACACCATATATTTT. It specifies CAWIEAAGNTIYF. This chain links TRBV30 with TRBJ1-3; D is ambiguous. The ends were cut back, 4 bases at V and 2 bases at J, with 9 bases in the middle. CDR1 is GTSNPN and CDR2 is SVGIG in the germline V gene (reference sequence). There are 13 residues in the CDR3.

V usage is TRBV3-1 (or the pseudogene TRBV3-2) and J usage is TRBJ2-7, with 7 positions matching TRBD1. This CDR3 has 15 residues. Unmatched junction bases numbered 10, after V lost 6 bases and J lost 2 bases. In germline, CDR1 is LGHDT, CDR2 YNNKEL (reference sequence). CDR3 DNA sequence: TGTGCCAGCAGGGATACCGGGACAGTAACCTACGAGCAGTACTTC. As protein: CASRDTGTVTYEQYF.

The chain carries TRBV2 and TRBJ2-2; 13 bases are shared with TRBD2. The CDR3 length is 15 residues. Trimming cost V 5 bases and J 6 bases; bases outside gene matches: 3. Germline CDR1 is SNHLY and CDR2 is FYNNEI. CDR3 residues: CASSTTSGRSGELFF. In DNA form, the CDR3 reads TGTGCCAGCAGTACGACTAGCGGGAGGTCCGGGGAGCTGTTTTTT.

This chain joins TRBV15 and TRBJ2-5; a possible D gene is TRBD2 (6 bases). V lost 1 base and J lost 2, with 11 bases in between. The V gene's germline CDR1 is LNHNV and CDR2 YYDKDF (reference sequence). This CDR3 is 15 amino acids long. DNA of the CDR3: TGTGCCACCAGCAGAGGCGGGGCGTGGCAAGAGACCCAGTACTTC. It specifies CATSRGGAWQETQYF.

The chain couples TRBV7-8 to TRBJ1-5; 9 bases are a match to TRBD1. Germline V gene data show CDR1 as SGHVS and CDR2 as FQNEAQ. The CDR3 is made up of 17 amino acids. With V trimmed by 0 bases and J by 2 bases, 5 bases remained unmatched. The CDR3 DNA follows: TGTGCCAGCAGCTTAGCCCTCGACAGGGGGGGCAATCAGCCCCAGCATTTT. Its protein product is CASSLALDRGGNQPQHF.

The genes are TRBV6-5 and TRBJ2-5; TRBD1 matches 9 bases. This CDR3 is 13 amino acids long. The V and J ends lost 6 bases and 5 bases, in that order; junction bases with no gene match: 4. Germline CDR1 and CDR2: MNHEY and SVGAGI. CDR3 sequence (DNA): TGTGCCAGCAGGGACAGGGGTTGGGAGACCCAGTACTTC. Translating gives CASRDRGWETQYF.

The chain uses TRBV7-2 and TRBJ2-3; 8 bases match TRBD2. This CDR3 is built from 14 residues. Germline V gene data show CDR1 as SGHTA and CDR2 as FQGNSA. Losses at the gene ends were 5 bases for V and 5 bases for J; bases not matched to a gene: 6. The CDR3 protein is CASSPAGVQDTQYF. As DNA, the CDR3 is TGTGCCAGCAGCCCAGCGGGAGTCCAAGATACGCAGTATTTT.

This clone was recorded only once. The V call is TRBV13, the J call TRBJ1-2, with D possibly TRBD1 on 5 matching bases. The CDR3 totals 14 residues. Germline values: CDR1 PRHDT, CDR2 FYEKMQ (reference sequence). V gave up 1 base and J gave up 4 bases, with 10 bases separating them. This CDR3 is CASSLDDSLYGYTF. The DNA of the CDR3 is TGTGCCAGCAGCTTAGACGACAGCCTCTATGGCTACACCTTC.

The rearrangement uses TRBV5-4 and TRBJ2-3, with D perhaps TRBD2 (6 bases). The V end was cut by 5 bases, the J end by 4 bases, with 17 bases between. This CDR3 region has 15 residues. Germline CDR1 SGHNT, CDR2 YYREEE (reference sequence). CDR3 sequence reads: CASSFIGGVADTQYF. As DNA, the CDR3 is TGTGCCAGCAGTTTTATCGGGGGAGTTGCAGATACGCAGTATTTT.